The clone carrying this T cell receptor (beta chain) appeared many times. This entry belongs to a study of T cells in Graves' hyperthyroidism and ophthalmopathy. RNA transcripts served as the template for amplifying TCR beta CDR3 regions. First-round RT-PCR of the TCR CDR3 relied on the HTBI primer set. TCRdb fed the multiplex PCR reads into MiXCR, producing one record per CDR3 protein. The sample holds 550,000 to 700,000 distinct CDR3 sequences, approximately 15% seen once. PBMCs were collected from a roughly 9.7 ml volume of fresh peripheral blood. The germline V gene encodes CDR1 ENHRY and CDR2 SYGVKD. V dropped 4 bases and J dropped 8 bases, with 8 bases sitting between them. This CDR3 contains 11 residues.

The sample was blood. This receptor was identified in a woman in her 40s with Graves' ophthalmopathy. The chain recombines TRBV10-3 with TRBJ1-2, with D hard to call. The CDR3 DNA reads as TGTGCCATCAGTGGGTCGGAGGGCTACACCTTC. Translation gives CAISGSEGYTF.